These 31 T cell receptor beta chains were all obtained from the same sample, sequenced in a study of response to subunit inactivated influenza vaccine. TCRdb passed the RT-PCR reads through MiXCR, listing each CDR3 protein once. This table holds hundreds of thousands of distinct CDR3 sequences, about 11% found once. These sequences were also reported in another study, on T cells expressing NK-cell markers. That publication notes: As the method of synthesis, 5'RACE template switching with UMIs yielded TCR beta cDNA.

The sample consisted of PBMCs from blood, taken on the day of vaccination. The receptors were gathered from a man aged 50 to 59 who received an inactivated influenza vaccine.

The V gene is TRBV12-3 or TRBV12-4, the J gene TRBJ2-2; perhaps D is TRBD1 or TRBD2 (5 bases each). Trimming took 8 bases from V and 6 from J, leaving 16 bases between them. The CDR3 is made up of 14 amino acids. CDR3 in amino acids: CASRSREGSGELFF. The CDR3 coding sequence is TGTGCCAGCCGAAGTAGAGAGGGGTCCGGGGAGCTGTTTTTT.

This clonotype was counted a few times. The chain uses TRBV20-1 and TRBJ1-6, with D hard to call. Germline V gene lookup returns CDR1 DFQATT and CDR2 SNEGSKA (reference sequence). CDR3 length: 14 residues. V was clipped by 0 bases and J by 6 bases, with 9 bases between them. The CDR3 nucleotides are TGCAGTGCTAGAGACGTCCGCAGTAATTCACCCCTCCACTTT. Amino acids: CSARDVRSNSPLHF.

Worth noting for this clonotype: This clone may be a read error of a much larger clone one base away. This chain uses TRBV2 with TRBJ2-2; D is perhaps TRBD1 (5 bases). CDR3 length: 15 amino acids. The germline V gene encodes CDR1 SNHLY and CDR2 FYNNEI. The CDR3 protein is CASSERQINTEELFF. The CDR3 DNA reads TGTGCCAGCAGTGAACGACAGATAAACACCGAGGAGCTGTTTTTT.

The J gene is TRBJ2-5, the V gene TRBV20-1; weak D call: TRBD2 (5 bases). Trimming left V 6 bases short and J 2 bases short, with 22 bases between. The CDR3 length is 16 residues. CDR1 is DFQATT and CDR2 is SNEGSKA in the germline V gene (reference sequence). The DNA for the CDR3 is TGCAGTGCGCACCGAAAGGGCGGGCGGACGCAAGAGACCCAGTACTTC. Protein sequence: CSAHRKGGRTQETQYF.

This clonotype was counted a few times. This chain uses TRBV7-8 with TRBJ1-5; D is ambiguous. The germline V gene encodes CDR1 SGHVS and CDR2 FQNEAQ. V lost 1 base and J 2 bases, leaving 12 bases between the germline ends. The CDR3 is 16 amino acids. The CDR3 loop reads CASSLVGGIRNQPQHF. CDR3 in DNA: TGTGCCAGCAGCTTAGTCGGAGGGATTCGCAATCAGCCCCAGCATTTT.

This clonotype was detected a few times. The gene calls are TRBV10-3 and TRBJ2-1; D possibly uses TRBD1 or TRBD2 (5 bases each). Trimming left V 5 bases short and J 5 bases short, with 16 bases between. The CDR3 runs to 15 residues. Germline CDR1 reads ENHRY; CDR2 reads SYGVKD. The CDR3 protein is CAISPHGTNNNEQFF. The CDR3 DNA sequence: TGTGCCATCAGTCCCCACGGGACGAATAACAATGAGCAGTTCTTC.

The genes are TRBV29-1 and TRBJ1-1; D not certain. Germline V lookup: CDR1 SQVTM, CDR2 ANQGSEA. The V gene lost 5 bases and the J gene lost 1 base, with 8 bases spanning the gap. The length of the CDR3 is 12 residues. The CDR3 spells CSVWSGNTEAFF. DNA for the CDR3: TGCAGCGTTTGGTCAGGGAACACTGAAGCTTTCTTT.

V usage is TRBV5-1 and J usage is TRBJ2-1, with D unresolved. Germline CDR1 reads SGHRS; CDR2 reads YFSETQ. This CDR3 has 12 residues. The V gene lost 2 bases and the J gene lost 5 bases, with 5 bases spanning the gap. The CDR3 spells CASSFQNNEQFF. CDR3 DNA: TGCGCCAGCAGCTTCCAGAACAATGAGCAGTTCTTC. The full variable domain, rest sourced from reference TRBV5-1 and TRBJ2-1, is KAGVTQTPRYLIKTRGQQVTLSCSPISGHRSVSWYQQTPGQGLQFLFEYFSETQRNKGNFPGRFSGRQFSNSRSEMNVSTLELGDSALYLCASSFQNNEQFFGPGTRLTVL.

The rearrangement uses TRBV25-1 and TRBJ2-2; 10 bases agree with TRBD2. V was pared by 7 bases and J by 9 bases, with 2 bases of the junction left unmatched. This CDR3 is built from 12 residues. Germline V gene data show CDR1 as MGHDK and CDR2 as SYGVNS. CDR3 in DNA: TGTGCCAGCACTAGCGGGGGCCGGGAGCTGTTTTTT. It codes for CASTSGGRELFF. Full variable domain (remainder filled in from reference TRBV25-1 and TRBJ2-2): EADIYQTPRYLVIGTGKKITLECSQTMGHDKMYWYQQDPGMELHLIHYSYGVNSTEKGDLSSESTVSRIRTEHFPLTLESARPSHTSQYLCASTSGGRELFFGEGSRLTVL.

The table lists this clonotype with a few counts. The rearrangement links TRBV4-1 to TRBJ1-5; maybe TRBD1 (6 bases). CDR1 and CDR2 (germline): MGHRA, YSYEKL. The V gene lost 4 bases and the J gene lost 0 bases, with 16 bases spanning the gap. This CDR3 contains 17 residues. The CDR3 here is CASSREGGHSSNQPQHF. In nucleotides, the CDR3 is TGCGCCAGCAGCCGAGAAGGGGGGCATTCTAGCAATCAGCCCCAGCATTTT.

This clonotype was recorded at least ten times. This chain joins TRBV12-3 or TRBV12-4 and TRBJ2-1; 8 bases match TRBD1. Losses at the gene ends were 8 bases for V and 9 bases for J; bases not matched to a gene: 6. The CDR3 has 12 residues. In DNA, the CDR3 is TGTGCCAGCGTAAACAGGGGGAGTGAGCAGTTCTTC. This encodes CASVNRGSEQFF.

The chain is built from TRBV28 and TRBJ1-1; unclear D gene. V shed 2 bases and J shed 6 bases, with 4 bases lying between them. This CDR3 is built from 11 residues. Germline V gene sequence: CDR1 MDHEN, CDR2 SYDVKM. The CDR3 is CASSLQAEAFF. The DNA for the CDR3 is TGTGCCAGCAGTTTACAGGCTGAAGCTTTCTTT.

This clonotype occurred a few times. The genes are TRBV29-1 and TRBJ2-5; D is possibly TRBD2 (5 bases). Germline values: CDR1 SQVTM, CDR2 ANQGSEA. V was clipped by 8 bases and J by 4 bases, with 17 bases between them. This CDR3 region has 13 residues. CDR3 amino acids: CSWASGIGETQYF. The CDR3 coding sequence is TGCAGCTGGGCTTCGGGAATAGGAGAGACCCAGTACTTC.

The DNA of the CDR3 is TGCGCCAGCATCAGCGGGAGTGGTACCGGGGAGCTGTTTTTT. Translated: CASISGSGTGELFF. V and J are TRBV5-1 and TRBJ2-2; 8 bases map to TRBD2. The germline CDR1 and CDR2 sequences are SGHRS and YFSETQ. V lost 6 bases, J lost 5 bases, and 6 bases stayed unmatched. The CDR3 extends over 14 amino acids.

V usage is TRBV6-5 and J usage is TRBJ1-1, with a weak D call TRBD1 (5 bases). Trimming removed 0 bases at V and 4 bases at J, with 9 bases between. The CDR3 is made up of 14 amino acids. In germline, CDR1 is MNHEY, CDR2 SVGAGI. The CDR3 coding sequence is TGTGCCAGCAGTTACTCAAGGGGTGGCACTGAAGCTTTCTTT. Translating gives CASSYSRGGTEAFF.

This clonotype was observed many times. The V and J genes are TRBV29-1 and TRBJ2-3; TRBD2 aligns across 8 bases. J gave up 9 bases and V 3 bases, and 11 bases lay outside the gene matches. The CDR3 spans 14 residues. CDR1 is SQVTM, CDR2 ANQGSEA, per germline. CDR3 sequence: CSVETSALIGTQYF. The CDR3 DNA reads TGCAGCGTTGAGACTAGCGCCCTGATCGGCACGCAGTATTTT.

The chain uses TRBV5-1 and TRBJ1-2; 8 bases align to TRBD1. The V and J ends lost 7 bases and 3 bases, in that order; junction bases with no gene match: 5. The V gene's germline CDR1 is SGHRS and CDR2 YFSETQ. The CDR3 consists of 13 residues. The CDR3 is CASGPGGYYGYTF. The CDR3 DNA reads TGCGCCAGCGGGCCAGGGGGCTACTATGGCTACACCTTC.

The table lists this clonotype with a few counts. The chain uses TRBV27 and TRBJ2-5, with D unclear. The CDR3 consists of 13 residues. V was trimmed by 2 bases and J by 5 bases, leaving 9 bases between them. Germline V gene sequence: CDR1 MNHEY, CDR2 SMNVEV (reference sequence). The CDR3 spells CASSLSSWETQYF. In DNA, the CDR3 is TGTGCCAGCAGTTTAAGCAGCTGGGAGACCCAGTACTTC.

A few counts support this clonotype. V gene TRBV10-3 combines with J gene TRBJ1-2; no clear D gene. Germline CDR1 ENHRY, CDR2 SYGVKD. The V end lost 6 bases, the J end lost 0 bases, and 8 bases lay between the germline ends. The CDR3 runs 13 residues. CDR3 bases: TGTGCCATCAGCCTAGACCCTAACTATGGCTACACCTTC. Translating it yields CAISLDPNYGYTF.

The V gene is TRBV4-1, the J gene TRBJ2-1, with TRBD2 matching 7 bases. The germline gives CDR1 MGHRA, CDR2 YSYEKL. The CDR3 covers 13 residues. After removal of 6 bases from V and 10 bases from J, the junction contained 9 bases not matched to a gene. CDR3 bases: TGCGCCAGCAGAAGGCCAGCGGGAAAAGAGCAGTTCTTC. This translates into CASRRPAGKEQFF.

This clonotype turned up a few times. V is TRBV12-3 or TRBV12-4 and J is TRBJ2-7; the D is unclear. The V end was cut by 7 bases, the J end by 3 bases, with 16 bases between. The CDR3 sequence is 14 residues long. CDR3 sequence reads: CASTTGGRGYEQYF. CDR3 DNA sequence: TGTGCCAGCACCACGGGCGGTAGAGGCTACGAGCAGTACTTC.

V is TRBV20-1 and J is TRBJ2-4; D is unresolved. Between the trimmed V and J ends, which lost 6 bases and 3 bases, there was a span of 12 bases. The germline V gene has CDR1 DFQATT and CDR2 SNEGSKA (reference sequence). The CDR3 is 13 residues long. The CDR3 protein is CSATPTGKNIQYF. CDR3 DNA sequence: TGCAGTGCGACACCGACGGGCAAAAACATTCAGTACTTC.

This clonotype was seen a few times. The gene calls are TRBV18 and TRBJ2-7; perhaps TRBD2 as D (5 bases). Trimming shortened V by 1 base and J by 6 bases, and 19 bases separated the two germline ends. The CDR3 sequence is 16 residues long. The germline V gene encodes CDR1 KGHSH and CDR2 LQKENI. For the CDR3, the DNA is TGTGCCAGCTCACCACTTGTTGAGGGAACCCGTTCCGAGCAGTACTTC. Encoded protein: CASSPLVEGTRSEQYF.

The J gene is TRBJ2-5, the V gene TRBV7-9; maybe TRBD1 (6 bases). CDR3 length equals 15 residues. Germline V gives CDR1 SEHNR, CDR2 FQNEAQ (reference sequence). V lost 5 bases to trimming and J lost 3 bases, with 16 bases between them. The CDR3 DNA reads TGTGCCAGCAGCCTCCTGCAGGGGATTAAAGAGACCCAGTACTTC. Translating it yields CASSLLQGIKETQYF.

The J gene is TRBJ2-7, the V gene TRBV11-1; 7 nucleotides align to TRBD2. Trimming removed 4 bases from V and 1 base from J; junction bases left unmatched: 19. The germline gives CDR1 SGHAT, CDR2 FQDESV (reference sequence). The length of the CDR3 is 19 residues. In DNA form, the CDR3 reads TGTGCCAGCAGCTATTTCGGGAGGACCCGTACGGGGGAATCCTACGAGCAGTACTTC. The encoded protein is CASSYFGRTRTGESYEQYF.

This clonotype showed up many times. CDR3 DNA sequence: TGCAGTGCTAGAGCGGGACACCCGAACACTGAAGCTTTCTTT. Protein: CSARAGHPNTEAFF. The chain uses TRBV20-1 and TRBJ1-1; maybe TRBD1 (6 bases). Trimming cost V 1 base and J 1 base, with 10 bases left between them. The germline V gene encodes CDR1 DFQATT and CDR2 SNEGSKA (reference sequence). The CDR3 runs 14 residues.

This rearrangement joins TRBV27 to TRBJ2-3, with 7 positions matching TRBD1. CDR1 is MNHEY, CDR2 SMNVEV, per germline (reference sequence). This CDR3 has 16 amino acids. With V trimmed by 5 bases and J by 2 bases, 10 bases remained unmatched. The CDR3 sequence: CASSPGEGAPTDTQYF. CDR3 in DNA: TGTGCCAGCAGTCCAGGTGAGGGGGCTCCCACAGATACGCAGTATTTT.

This clonotype came up a few times. The rearrangement uses TRBV20-1 and TRBJ2-3; TRBD2 matches 7 bases. V dropped 3 bases and J dropped 1; count of bases not matched to a gene: 7. The CDR3 consists of 15 residues. Germline V CDR1 and CDR2: DFQATT, SNEGSKA (reference sequence). CDR3 sequence (DNA): TGCAGTGCTAGCTACGGGGGGTTAGGCACAGATACGCAGTATTTT. Translation gives CSASYGGLGTDTQYF.

This clonotype appeared many times. The rearrangement links TRBV3-1 to TRBJ2-4; unclear D gene. This CDR3 contains 15 residues. V lost 0 bases and J lost 0, with 6 bases in between. The germline gives CDR1 LGHDT, CDR2 YNNKEL (reference sequence). The CDR3 DNA sequence: TGTGCCAGCAGCCAAGACGCACTAGCCAAAAACATTCAGTACTTC. It specifies CASSQDALAKNIQYF.

The chain is built from TRBV6-6 and TRBJ1-4; no firm D call. V lost 10 bases and J 8 bases, leaving 17 bases between the germline ends. The germline CDR1 and CDR2 sequences are MNHNY and SVGAGI (reference sequence). There are 13 residues in the CDR3. CDR3: CATSVLPREKLFF. The CDR3 nucleotides read TGTGCCACCTCCGTCCTTCCTCGCGAAAAACTGTTTTTT.

This clonotype has ten or more counts. The chain employs TRBV3-1 and TRBJ1-4; 8 nucleotides agree with TRBD1. The CDR3 is 15 residues long. J lost 8 bases, V lost 7 bases, and 12 bases had no gene match. CDR1 and CDR2 (germline): LGHDT, YNNKEL (reference sequence). CDR3 region: CASTLQGASSEKLFF. As DNA, the CDR3 is TGTGCCAGCACCCTCCAGGGGGCGAGCAGCGAAAAACTGTTTTTT.